The entry below gives a single TCR beta chain sequence along with its context. The entry originates in a study of blood T cell repertoires in COVID-19. For the study at large: There were acute and convalescent COVID-19 samples, and they came from the United States, Italy and Spain. Sources were T cells, B-cell-depleted T cells, or PBMCs; the material itself was cDNA or gDNA.

In the study's own analysis: How many nucleated cells were present was estimated from reference gene primer amplification. Method: immunoSEQ multiplex PCR; TCRdb's copy keeps in-frame clones and lacks some. V, J and clone size reflect that table, while D and trimming were determined from the DNA. This sample yields 40,000 to 60,000 clones, of which roughly 86% are seen a single time; about 4.6% belongs to the top ten. The V and J ends lost 3 bases and 1 base, in that order; junction bases with no gene match: 3. The germline V gene encodes CDR1 MDHEN and CDR2 SYDVKM. This CDR3 comprises 15 residues. The chain carries TRBV28 and TRBJ2-3, with 8 positions matching TRBD2. Material for sequencing was peripheral blood. The clonotype originates from a man at least 80 years old with active COVID-19. The CDR3 loop reads CASSFRREGTDTQYF. CDR3 nucleotides: TGTGCCAGCAGTTTTAGGCGGGAGGGCACAGATACGCAGTATTTT.